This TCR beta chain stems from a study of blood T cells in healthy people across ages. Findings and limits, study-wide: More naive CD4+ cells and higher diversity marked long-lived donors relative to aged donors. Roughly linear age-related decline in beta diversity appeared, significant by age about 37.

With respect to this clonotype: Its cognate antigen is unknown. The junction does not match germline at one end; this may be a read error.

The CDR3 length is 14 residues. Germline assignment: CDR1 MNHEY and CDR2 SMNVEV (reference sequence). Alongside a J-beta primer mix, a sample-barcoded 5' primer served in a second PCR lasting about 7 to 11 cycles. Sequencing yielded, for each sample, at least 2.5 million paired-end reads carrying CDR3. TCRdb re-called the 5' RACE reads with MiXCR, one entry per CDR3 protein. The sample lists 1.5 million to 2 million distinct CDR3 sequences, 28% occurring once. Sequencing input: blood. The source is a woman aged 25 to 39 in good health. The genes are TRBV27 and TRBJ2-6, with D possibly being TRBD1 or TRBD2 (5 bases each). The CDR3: CASSYGNGANVPTF. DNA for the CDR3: TGTGCCAGCAGTTACGGGAACGGGGCCAACGTCCCGACTTTC.